Given below is one TCR beta chain in context. Random hexamers served to reverse transcribe roughly 0.45 to 1 ug RNA. MiXCR, run by TCRdb on the immunoSEQ multiplex PCR reads, gives a single entry per CDR3 protein. This repertoire shows about 200,000 distinct CDR3 sequences, 90% to 95% found once; its top ten account for under 0.095%. These data originate in a study of CD8 T cells in Susac syndrome. CDR1 is DFQATT, CDR2 SNEGSKA, per germline (reference sequence). Trimming removed 1 base from V and 3 bases from J, with 9 bases in between. This CDR3 comprises 13 residues. The chain is built from TRBV20-1 and TRBJ1-2; D gene unclear. The receptor comes from a human donor with multiple sclerosis. The sequenced sample consisted of CD4+ T cells from PBMCs. The CDR3 DNA reads TGCAGTGCTAGAGTGGCAGGATACTATGGCTACACCTTC. Protein sequence: CSARVAGYYGYTF.